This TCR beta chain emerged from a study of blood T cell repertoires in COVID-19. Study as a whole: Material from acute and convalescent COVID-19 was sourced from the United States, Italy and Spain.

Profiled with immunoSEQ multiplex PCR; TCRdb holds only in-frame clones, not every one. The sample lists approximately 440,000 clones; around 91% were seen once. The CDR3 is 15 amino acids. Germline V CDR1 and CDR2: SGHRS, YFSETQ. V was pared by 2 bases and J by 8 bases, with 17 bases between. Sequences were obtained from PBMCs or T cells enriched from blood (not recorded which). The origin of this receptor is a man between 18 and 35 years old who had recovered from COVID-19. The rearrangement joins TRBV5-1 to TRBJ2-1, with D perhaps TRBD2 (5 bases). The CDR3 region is CASSFTGSLMDEQFF. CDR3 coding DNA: TGCGCCAGCAGCTTTACGGGGTCCCTTATGGATGAGCAGTTCTTC.